This T cell receptor (beta chain) was recovered during a study of cytomegalovirus exposure and HLA in healthy donors. V was clipped by 9 bases and J by 1 base; unmatched bases: 3. Looked up from germline, CDR1 is LNHDA and CDR2 is SQIVND (reference sequence). The CDR3 totals 13 residues. The primer mix had 60 Vbeta and 13 Jbeta primers. The data were produced by immunoSEQ multiplex PCR, yet TCRdb's version contains in-frame clones alone and is incomplete. The profile covers 210,000 or so clones, with about 85% appearing a single time and 0.24% taken by the ten largest. The receptor was isolated from a girl aged 2 to 10 in good health and CMV-seronegative. The source material was PBMCs. The chain has TRBV19 and TRBJ1-5, with 7 bases matching TRBD1. CDR3 protein: CASQDRSNQPQHF. DNA of the CDR3: TGTGCCAGCCAGGACAGGAGCAATCAGCCCCAGCATTTT. Based on the CDR3 plus reference TRBV19 and TRBJ1-5, the full variable domain is DGGITQSPKYLFRKEGQNVTLSCEQNLNHDAMYWYRQDPGQGLRLIYYSQIVNDFQKGDIAEGYSVSREKKESFPLTVTSAQKNPTAFYLCASQDRSNQPQHFGDGTRLSIL.